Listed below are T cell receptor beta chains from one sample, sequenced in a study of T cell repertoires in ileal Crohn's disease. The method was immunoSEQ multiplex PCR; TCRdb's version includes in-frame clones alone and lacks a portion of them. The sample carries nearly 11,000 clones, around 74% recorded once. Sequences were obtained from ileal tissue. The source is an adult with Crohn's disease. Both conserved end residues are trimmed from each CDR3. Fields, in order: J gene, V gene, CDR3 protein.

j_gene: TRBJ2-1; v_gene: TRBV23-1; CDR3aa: ASGVAGGEINNEQF
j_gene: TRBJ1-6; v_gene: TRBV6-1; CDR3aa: ASSERNSPLH
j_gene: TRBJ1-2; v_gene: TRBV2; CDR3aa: ASSPRGGGSYGYT
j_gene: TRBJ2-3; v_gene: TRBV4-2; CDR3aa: ASSQDWGQVGGRKDTQY
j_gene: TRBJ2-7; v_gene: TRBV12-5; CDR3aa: ASGLGALAGGTDEQY
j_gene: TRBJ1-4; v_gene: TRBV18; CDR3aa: ASSPFGTGDNNEKLF
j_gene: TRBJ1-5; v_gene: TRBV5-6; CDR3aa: ASSLGQGGLGQPQH
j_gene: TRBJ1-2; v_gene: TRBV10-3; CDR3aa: AIYRVDRDGYT
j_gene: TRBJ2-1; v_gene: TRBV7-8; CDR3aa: ASSFIRGPYNEQF
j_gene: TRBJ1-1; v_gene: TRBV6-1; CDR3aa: ASIKKNTEAF
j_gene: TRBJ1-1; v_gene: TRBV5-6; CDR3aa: ASSLVPTGTEAF
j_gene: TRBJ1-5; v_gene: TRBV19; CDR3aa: ASRTGEKPTQPQH
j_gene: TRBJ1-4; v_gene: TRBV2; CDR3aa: ASSERTGEKLF
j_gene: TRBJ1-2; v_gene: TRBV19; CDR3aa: ASSIGQNAYGYT
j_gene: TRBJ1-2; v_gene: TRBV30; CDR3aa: AWSVQVGSGYT
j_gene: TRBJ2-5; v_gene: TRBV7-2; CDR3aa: ASSTGTSGGKTQY
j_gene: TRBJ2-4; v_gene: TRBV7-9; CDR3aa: ASSALEGIRNIQY
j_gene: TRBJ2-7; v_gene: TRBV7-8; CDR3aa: ASSVTSEQY
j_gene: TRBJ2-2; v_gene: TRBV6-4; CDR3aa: ATGHGEGGELF
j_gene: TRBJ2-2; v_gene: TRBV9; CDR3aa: ASSATGANTGELF
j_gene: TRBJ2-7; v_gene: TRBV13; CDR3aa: ASSFPTGGTRGEAYEQY
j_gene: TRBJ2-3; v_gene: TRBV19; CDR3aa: ASRNRGREDTQY
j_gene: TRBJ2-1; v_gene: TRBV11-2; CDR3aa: ASSSRTGPSYNEQF
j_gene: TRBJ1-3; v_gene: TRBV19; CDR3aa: ASSMRQSGTGSGNTIY
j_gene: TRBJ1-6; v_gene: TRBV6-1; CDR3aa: ATPPGQGATPLH
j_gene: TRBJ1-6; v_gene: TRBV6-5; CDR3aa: ASSYSRTGNSPLH